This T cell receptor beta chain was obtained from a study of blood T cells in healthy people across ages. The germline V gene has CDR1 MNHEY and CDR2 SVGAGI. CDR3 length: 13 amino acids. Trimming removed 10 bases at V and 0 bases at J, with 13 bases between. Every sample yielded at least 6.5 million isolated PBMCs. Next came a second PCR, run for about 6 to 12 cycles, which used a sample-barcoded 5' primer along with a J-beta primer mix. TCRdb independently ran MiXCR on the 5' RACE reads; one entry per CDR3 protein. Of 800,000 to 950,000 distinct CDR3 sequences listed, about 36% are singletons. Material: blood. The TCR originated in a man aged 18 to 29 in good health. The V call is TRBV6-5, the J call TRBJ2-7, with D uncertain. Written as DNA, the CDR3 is TGTGCCACCCTAAGACTGGGCTCCTACGAGCAGTACTTC. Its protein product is CATLRLGSYEQYF.